What follows describes a single T cell receptor (beta chain). Its cognate antigen is unknown. The V and J ends lost 0 bases and 3 bases respectively, with 11 bases between them. Germline loops: CDR1 MNHEY, CDR2 SVGAGI. CDR3 length equals 16 residues. The data were taken from a study of identical twins. Study-level findings and limits: Out-of-frame alpha sequences common to twins exhibited a surplus of low generation probability. A cross-sectional statistical analysis, not follow-up of the same donors, supported the conclusions. Fewer insertions marked abundant cord blood beta clonotypes; young adult naive trended weakly, memory not at all.

Through template switching, a universal primer site was introduced, and the cDNA contained unique molecular identifiers. TCRdb used MiXCR to reprocess the 5' RACE reads, holding one entry per CDR3 protein. The sample includes hundreds of thousands of distinct CDR3 sequences, roughly 6.2% of them seen just once. The material sequenced was naive T cells sorted from blood. The clonotype originates from a young man in good health. The V gene is TRBV6-5, the J gene TRBJ1-4; D is unclear. CDR3: CASSYSKGGPNEKLFF. The CDR3 nucleotides are TGTGCCAGCAGTTACTCGAAAGGAGGGCCTAATGAAAAACTGTTTTTT.